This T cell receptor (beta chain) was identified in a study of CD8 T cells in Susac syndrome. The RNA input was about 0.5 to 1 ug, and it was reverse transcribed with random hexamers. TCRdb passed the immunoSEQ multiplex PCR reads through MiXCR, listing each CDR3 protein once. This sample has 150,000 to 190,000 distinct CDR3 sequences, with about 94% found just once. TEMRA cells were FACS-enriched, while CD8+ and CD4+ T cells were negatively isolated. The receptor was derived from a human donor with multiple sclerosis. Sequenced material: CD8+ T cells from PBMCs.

CDR3 amino acids: CASRQGSGSYTF. The CDR3 region has the DNA TGTGCCAGCAGACAGGGGTCGGGTAGCTACACCTTC. This chain uses TRBV25-1 with TRBJ1-2, with 7 bases matching TRBD1. Trimming cost V 6 bases and J 9 bases; bases outside gene matches: 7. The CDR3 is made up of 12 amino acids. CDR1 and CDR2 from the germline V gene are MGHDK and SYGVNS.